The 29 T cell receptor beta chains presented below share a single source sample, sequenced in a study of monozygotic twins with cystic fibrosis. Assay: immunoSEQ multiplex PCR; the TCRdb copy retains only in-frame clones and omits some. The data hold around 23,000 clones, with approximately 89% observed a single time. Input material: blood. These receptors were collected from a girl aged 2 to 9 with cystic fibrosis.

The chain combines TRBV5-6 with TRBJ1-2, with no clear D. Germline assignment: CDR1 SGHDT and CDR2 YYEEEE. Deletions cut 0 bases from V and 4 bases from J, with 10 bases between. The CDR3 contains 14 residues. The CDR3 sequence: CASSLVATGYGYTF. The CDR3 nucleotides read TGTGCCAGCAGCTTGGTGGCCACTGGCTATGGCTACACCTTC. The variable domain in full, with the rest retrieved from reference TRBV5-6 and TRBJ1-2, is DAGVTQSPTHLIKTRGQQVTLRCSPKSGHDTVSWYQQALGQGPQFIFQYYEEEERQRGNFPDRFSGHQFPNYSSELNVNALLLGDSALYLCASSLVATGYGYTFGSGTRLTVV.

The CDR3 nucleotides are TGTGCCAGCAGTGAAGTCAGCGGGGGGTTTGGGGAGCTGTTTTTT. This encodes CASSEVSGGFGELFF. This sequence joins TRBV2 and TRBJ2-2, with 9 bases fitting TRBD2. CDR3 length: 15 residues. Germline CDR1 and CDR2: SNHLY and FYNNEI. Trimming at V came to 1 base and at J to 8 bases, leaving 5 bases not matched to a gene.

The chain couples TRBV6-6 to TRBJ1-4; no clear D. Germline V CDR1 and CDR2: MNHNY, SVGAGI (reference sequence). The V gene lost 5 bases and the J gene lost 4 bases, with 11 bases spanning the gap. The CDR3 sequence is 14 residues long. The CDR3 DNA reads as TGTGCCAGCAGTACCGGGGTCCTTAATGAAAAACTGTTTTTT. Protein sequence: CASSTGVLNEKLFF.

This clone has a single count. The chain employs TRBV6-5 and TRBJ1-2; D is uncertain. The V end was cut by 6 bases, the J end by 4 bases, with 15 bases between. The CDR3 totals 14 residues. Germline V gives CDR1 MNHEY, CDR2 SVGAGI. CDR3 sequence reads: CASSYGRQGYGYTF. In DNA form, the CDR3 reads TGTGCCAGCAGCTACGGGAGGCAAGGCTATGGCTACACCTTC.

The genes are TRBV11-3 and TRBJ2-1; 10 positions agree with TRBD1. CDR1 SGHNT and CDR2 YENEEA come from the germline V gene. The CDR3 consists of 15 residues. V dropped 5 bases and J dropped 5; count of bases not matched to a gene: 6. The CDR3, as DNA: TGTGCCAGCAGCGAAGGACAGGGGGTCAACAATGAGCAGTTCTTC. It codes for CASSEGQGVNNEQFF.

This rearrangement joins TRBV10-2 to TRBJ2-4; the D gene could be TRBD1 or TRBD2 (5 bases each). Trimming removed 2 bases at V and 3 bases at J, with 11 bases between. CDR3 size: 15 residues. Germline-derived CDR1 and CDR2 are WSHSY and SAAADI. CDR3 nucleotide sequence: TGCGCCAGCAGTGAGAGGGGCCGGGACAAAAACATTCAGTACTTC. It translates to CASSERGRDKNIQYF.

The chain carries TRBV7-9 and TRBJ2-7, with a possible D match to TRBD2 (6 bases). The CDR3 contains 13 residues. In germline, CDR1 is SEHNR, CDR2 FQNEAQ (reference sequence). V was cut by 3 bases and J by 6 bases, with 12 bases left in between. CDR3 DNA: TGTGCCAGCAGCTTGGGGACTGCCCGCGAGCAGTACTTC. Amino acids: CASSLGTAREQYF.

The chain has TRBV7-9 and TRBJ1-2; possible D gene TRBD1, 6 bases. V was pared by 8 bases and J by 7 bases, with 26 bases between. Germline V gene data show CDR1 as SEHNR and CDR2 as FQNEAQ (reference sequence). The length of the CDR3 is 16 residues. The CDR3 DNA reads as TGTGCCAGCCGACTGAAGGGAATCAGGGGAAGGGGTGGCTACACCTTC. Translated, it gives CASRLKGIRGRGGYTF. The full variable domain, completed using reference TRBV7-9 and TRBJ1-2, is DTGVSQNPRHKITKRGQNVTFRCDPISEHNRLYWYRQTLGQGPEFLTYFQNEAQLEKSRLLSDRFSAERPKGSFSTLEIQRTEQGDSAMYLCASRLKGIRGRGGYTFGSGTRLTVV.

The gene calls are TRBV25-1 and TRBJ2-3; possible D gene TRBD2, 6 bases. The CDR3 length is 15 residues. Trimming took off 0 bases at V and 1 base at J, with 8 bases between the two ends. Per the germline V gene, CDR1 is MGHDK and CDR2 is SYGVNS. CDR3 residues: CASSEYPSGTDTQYF. CDR3 bases: TGTGCCAGCAGTGAATATCCTAGCGGCACAGATACGCAGTATTTT. The variable domain in full, with the rest retrieved from reference TRBV25-1 and TRBJ2-3, is EADIYQTPRYLVIGTGKKITLECSQTMGHDKMYWYQQDPGMELHLIHYSYGVNSTEKGDLSSESTVSRIRTEHFPLTLESARPSHTSQYLCASSEYPSGTDTQYFGPGTRLTVL.

The rearrangement joins TRBV5-6 to TRBJ2-5, with D unclear. Per the germline V gene, CDR1 is SGHDT and CDR2 is YYEEEE. This CDR3 has 15 residues. Between the trimmed V and J ends, which lost 1 base and 5 bases, there was a span of 15 bases. The CDR3 DNA reads TGTGCCAGCAGCTTGCCTCGGCGCTCCTATGAGACCCAGTACTTC. Translated, it gives CASSLPRRSYETQYF.

The J gene is TRBJ2-6, the V gene TRBV6-5, with D possibly matching TRBD2 (5 bases). The length of the CDR3 is 15 residues. V was trimmed by 4 bases and J by 0 bases, leaving 7 bases between them. The germline CDR1 and CDR2 sequences are MNHEY and SVGAGI. For the CDR3, the DNA is TGTGCCAGCAGTTCCGGAGGCTCTGGGGCCAACGTCCTGACTTTC. Encoded protein: CASSSGGSGANVLTF.

V usage is TRBV12-5 and J usage is TRBJ2-1; D is unresolved. This CDR3 region has 13 residues. Trimming stripped 0 bases from V and 9 bases from J, with 9 bases between. CDR1 LGHNT and CDR2 FRNRAP come from the germline V gene. The CDR3 region has the DNA TGTGCTAGTGGTTTGGTACAATCGGGTGAGCAGTTCTTC. This translates into CASGLVQSGEQFF.

The chain joins TRBV5-1 to TRBJ2-2; D is uncertain. The CDR3 has 15 amino acids. Germline lookup yields CDR1 SGHRS and CDR2 YFSETQ. V was clipped by 4 bases and J by 3 bases, with 13 bases between them. The CDR3 region has the DNA TGCGCCAGCAGCCTCACCGACTCTTACACCGGGGAGCTGTTTTTT. It is translated as CASSLTDSYTGELFF.

In this sample, this clone turned up once. This chain links TRBV6-5 with TRBJ1-1, with D perhaps TRBD1 (6 bases). CDR1 and CDR2 from the germline V gene are MNHEY and SVGAGI. Deletions cut 5 bases from V and 3 bases from J, with 16 bases between. This CDR3 region has 15 residues. The CDR3 protein is CASSHYRDIDTEAFF. The DNA for the CDR3 is TGTGCCAGCAGTCATTATCGGGACATCGACACTGAAGCTTTCTTT.

V and J are TRBV12-5 and TRBJ2-1; D gene ambiguous. The CDR3 is 17 amino acids. Germline CDR1 LGHNT, CDR2 FRNRAP. V was pared by 3 bases and J by 6 bases, with 21 bases between. CDR3 sequence reads: CASGFTLRRNTVNEQFF. In nucleotides, the CDR3 is TGTGCTAGTGGTTTCACCCTGCGAAGGAATACCGTCAATGAGCAGTTCTTC.

The chain carries TRBV5-1 and TRBJ2-5, with 15 bases matching TRBD2. This CDR3 spans 16 amino acids. Trimming cost V 5 bases and J 2 bases; bases outside gene matches: 4. Germline V gene lookup returns CDR1 SGHRS and CDR2 YFSETQ. CDR3 region: CASRTGTSGGQETQYF. The CDR3, as DNA: TGCGCCAGCAGAACCGGGACTAGCGGGGGGCAAGAGACCCAGTACTTC. Drawing the rest from reference TRBV5-1 and TRBJ2-5, the complete variable domain is KAGVTQTPRYLIKTRGQQVTLSCSPISGHRSVSWYQQTPGQGLQFLFEYFSETQRNKGNFPGRFSGRQFSNSRSEMNVSTLELGDSALYLCASRTGTSGGQETQYFGPGTRLLVL.

The rearrangement uses TRBV5-4 and TRBJ2-1, with TRBD2 matching 9 bases. This CDR3 region has 15 residues. J was trimmed by 4 bases and V by 4 bases; bases with no gene match: 6. Germline V gives CDR1 SGHNT, CDR2 YYREEE (reference sequence). In nucleotides, the CDR3 is TGTGCCAGCAGCCCGGCGGGGGGGCCTTACAATGAGCAGTTCTTC. Its translation is CASSPAGGPYNEQFF.

This chain joins TRBV9 and TRBJ2-1, with D possibly TRBD2 on 6 matching bases. The V gene's germline CDR1 is SGDLS and CDR2 YYNGEE. The CDR3 extends over 15 amino acids. Trimming removed 1 base at V and 4 bases at J, with 12 bases between. The CDR3 is CASSVLADSYNEQFF. The CDR3 DNA reads as TGTGCCAGCAGCGTATTAGCGGACTCGTACAATGAGCAGTTCTTC.

The genes are TRBV7-6 and TRBJ2-2, with TRBD2 as a possible D gene (6 bases). The CDR3 sequence is 15 residues long. Germline-derived CDR1 and CDR2 are SGHVS and FNYEAQ. Trimming shortened V by 4 bases and J by 6 bases, and 15 bases separated the two germline ends. CDR3 sequence: CASSSTSTYAGELFF. For the CDR3, the DNA is TGTGCCAGCAGCTCGACTAGTACCTACGCCGGGGAGCTGTTTTTT.

The CDR3 nucleotides read TGTGCCAGCAGTTACTCCGCCAGCGGGGGGGCCCGTGAGCAGTTCTTC. It is translated as CASSYSASGGAREQFF. The chain links TRBV6-5 to TRBJ2-1, with 10 bases that match TRBD2. The germline gives CDR1 MNHEY, CDR2 SVGAGI. The trim removed 0 bases at V and 9 bases at J, leaving 8 bases unmatched. The CDR3 consists of 16 residues.

The J gene is TRBJ2-1, the V gene TRBV2; 10 bases are a match to TRBD2. Germline V lookup: CDR1 SNHLY, CDR2 FYNNEI. This CDR3 contains 14 residues. V lost 5 bases to trimming and J lost 9 bases; unmatched junction nucleotides: 7. The CDR3 sequence: CASSKASGGFEQFF. CDR3 bases: TGTGCCAGCAGTAAGGCTAGCGGGGGTTTTGAGCAGTTCTTC.

The chain is built from TRBV5-1 and TRBJ1-1; the D is unclear. The ends were cut back, 5 bases at V and 5 bases at J, with 10 bases in the middle. The CDR3 length is 12 residues. Per germline, CDR1 SGHRS and CDR2 YFSETQ. CDR3: CASRNSRTEAFF. The CDR3, as DNA: TGCGCCAGCAGAAATTCACGAACTGAAGCTTTCTTT.

The J gene is TRBJ1-2, the V gene TRBV4-3; weak D call: TRBD1 (6 bases). Germline-derived CDR1 and CDR2 are LGHNA and YSLEER. The CDR3 sequence is 16 residues long. Trimming shortened V by 0 bases and J by 0 bases, and 11 bases separated the two germline ends. In DNA form, the CDR3 reads TGCGCCAGCAGCCAAGATATCAAGGGGGCTAACTATGGCTACACCTTC. The encoded protein is CASSQDIKGANYGYTF.

This chain links TRBV5-6 with TRBJ1-1, with 7 positions matching TRBD1. CDR1 and CDR2 from the germline V gene are SGHDT and YYEEEE. The CDR3 is 16 amino acids. J gave up 6 bases and V 1 base, and 12 bases lay outside the gene matches. The CDR3 sequence is CASSLSLSDRVPEAFF. The CDR3 DNA reads TGTGCCAGCAGCTTGTCCTTGTCCGACAGGGTCCCTGAAGCTTTCTTT.

In the case of this clone: Relative to the germline gene, one junction end is altered; a read error may explain this. The chain has TRBV9 and TRBJ1-5; D is unresolved. Germline values: CDR1 SGDLS, CDR2 YYNGEE. The CDR3 length is 14 residues. The CDR3 sequence: CASSVGGSHQPQHF. DNA for the CDR3: TGTGCCAGCAGCGTAGGGGGTAGCCATCAGCCCCAGCATTTT.

The J gene is TRBJ2-1, the V gene TRBV7-6, with 7 nucleotides matching TRBD2. Trimming cost V 5 bases and J 2 bases; bases outside gene matches: 3. The germline V gene encodes CDR1 SGHVS and CDR2 FNYEAQ. CDR3 size: 14 residues. The CDR3 reads CASSQGTTYNEQFF. The CDR3 DNA reads TGTGCCAGCAGCCAAGGGACTACCTACAATGAGCAGTTCTTC. Combining the CDR3 with reference TRBV7-6 and TRBJ2-1 gives the whole variable domain GAGVSQSPRYKVTKRGQDVALRCDPISGHVSLYWYRQALGQGPEFLTYFNYEAQQDKSGLPNDRFSAERPEGSISTLTIQRTEQRDSAMYRCASSQGTTYNEQFFGPGTRLTVL.

The sample holds a few counts of this clone. The gene calls are TRBV28 and TRBJ1-2; no reliable D call. The CDR3 loop spans 15 amino acids. The ends were cut back, 1 base at V and 0 bases at J, with 9 bases in the middle. The germline CDR1 and CDR2 sequences are MDHEN and SYDVKM. The CDR3: CASSLSGFANYGYTF. In DNA, the CDR3 is TGTGCCAGCAGTTTATCTGGGTTCGCTAACTATGGCTACACCTTC.

This chain links TRBV9 with TRBJ2-7; no reliable D call. Trimming removed 4 bases from V and 0 bases from J, with 17 bases in between. Germline V gene lookup returns CDR1 SGDLS and CDR2 YYNGEE. CDR3 length: 16 amino acids. CDR3 amino acids: CASSPTSLSSSYEQYF. CDR3 DNA: TGTGCCAGCAGCCCCACGAGTCTTTCAAGCTCCTACGAGCAGTACTTC.

This rearrangement joins TRBV30 to TRBJ1-1; no reliable D call. V dropped 1 base and J dropped 2 bases, with 11 bases sitting between them. CDR1 is GTSNPN, CDR2 SVGIG, per germline (reference sequence). This CDR3 contains 14 residues. This CDR3 reads CAWSGKGLNTEAFF. The CDR3 DNA follows: TGTGCCTGGAGTGGGAAAGGCTTAAACACTGAAGCTTTCTTT.